The present entry profiles one T cell receptor beta chain with its context. The source of the sample is a study of blood T cell repertoires in COVID-19. Study at large: Sites across the United States, Italy and Spain contributed samples from acute and convalescent COVID-19.

TCRdb keeps only in-frame clones here, not all; method: immunoSEQ multiplex PCR. The sample yields about 240,000 clones, around 89% seen once. Sequences were obtained from PBMCs or T cells enriched from blood (not recorded which). The receptor was derived from a man aged 35 to 55 who had recovered from COVID-19.

For the CDR3, the DNA is TGTGCCACCAGCAGGGCCAGTAGGCAGGGCGACGAGCAGTACTTC. Encoded protein: CATSRASRQGDEQYF. The V gene is TRBV15, the J gene TRBJ2-7, with a tentative D call TRBD1 (5 bases). The CDR3 has 15 residues. Germline values: CDR1 LNHNV, CDR2 YYDKDF (reference sequence). The V end was cut by 3 bases, the J end by 5 bases, with 17 bases between.